This T cell receptor beta chain was recovered during a study of T cell changes during pregnancy in multiple sclerosis. Using immunoSEQ multiplex PCR, the repertoire was profiled, and TCRdb retains in-frame clones only, with some absent. The table records 100,000 or so clones, roughly nine tenths of them present only once. This CDR3 has 16 amino acids. Between the trimmed V and J ends, which lost 4 bases and 1 base, there was a span of 17 bases. Germline values: CDR1 SGHDT, CDR2 YYEEEE. V and J are TRBV5-6 and TRBJ1-2; possible D gene TRBD1, 5 bases. The clonotype was recovered from a female donor with multiple sclerosis, enrolled in a pregnancy study. The sequences come from peripheral blood, collected after pregnancy. CDR3 DNA: TGTGCCAGCAGCCACGTGGGGTGGGGCCTTAACTATGGCTACACCTTC. Protein product: CASSHVGWGLNYGYTF.